Below, 3 T cell receptor beta chains from the same sample are listed, as sequenced in a study of regulatory T cells in long-lasting Graves disease. Construction of TCR beta libraries relied on iRepertoire HTBI primers and on Arm-PCR targeting CDR3 regions. TCRdb passed the multiplex PCR reads through MiXCR, listing each CDR3 protein once. The sample has 200,000 to 250,000 distinct CDR3 sequences, over 20% seen once. Time point here: newly diagnosed GD, antithyroid drugs for less than 3 months. PBMCs provided the RNA from which the TCR library was made. Sequencing was performed on peripheral blood mononuclear cells (PBMCs), taken at new diagnosis, from a patient treated with antithyroid drugs. Receptors originate from a female donor with Graves disease.

This clonotype was recorded once. A far larger clone is one base from this, pointing to a likely read error. This sequence joins TRBV5-6 and TRBJ2-3; TRBD2 agrees at 13 bases. The CDR3 extends over 17 amino acids. Germline lookup yields CDR1 SGHDT and CDR2 YYEEEE. Germline trimming cut 7 bases from V and 2 bases from J; bases unmatched to any gene: 10. CDR3 in DNA: TGTGCCAGCCGACGGACTAGCGGGAGTGGTGCCACAGATACGCAGTATTTT. It specifies CASRRTSGSGATDTQYF.

This clonotype was seen just once. A much larger clone is a single base away; this may be a read error. This rearrangement joins TRBV2 to TRBJ2-7; D call uncertain. Trimming removed 9 bases from V and 1 base from J, with 13 bases in between. Germline assignment: CDR1 SNHLY and CDR2 FYNNEI. The CDR3 spans 13 residues. The CDR3 DNA reads TGTGCCAGGGGGATAACGCCGTCCTACGAGCAGTACTTC. Protein sequence: CARGITPSYEQYF.

This clonotype showed up just a few times. The CDR3, as DNA: TGCGCCAGCAGCCAAGGAGCTAGCGGGGGGGGAAACATTCAGTACTTC. Protein: CASSQGASGGGNIQYF. The gene calls are TRBV4-1 and TRBJ2-4, with 12 positions matching TRBD2. This CDR3 contains 16 residues. With 1 base clipped from V and 6 bases from J, the junction kept 4 bases outside the gene matches. Germline V lookup: CDR1 MGHRA, CDR2 YSYEKL.